The clone carrying this T cell receptor (beta chain) was counted only a few times. Antigen specificity is unknown. The data are from a study of early T cells in non-severe SARS-CoV-2 infection. For the study at large: Whole-blood bulk RNA, unsorted, was sequenced, and chains were unpaired.

The protocol attached unique molecular identifiers to individual cDNA molecules. TCRdb itself ran the 5' RACE reads through MiXCR, one entry per CDR3 protein. Here the sample spans tens of thousands of distinct CDR3 sequences, about 11% being singletons. Unmatched junction bases numbered 6, after V lost 6 bases and J lost 1 base. Germline assignment: CDR1 SGHTA and CDR2 FQGTGA. CDR3 size: 16 residues. Study outcomes and limitations: Matching with VDJdb favored anti-spike CD8 responses (missing private and CD4 specificities).

The clonotype was recovered from an adult who was a healthcare worker with PCR-confirmed SARS-CoV-2 infection or an uninfected control (not recorded which). The donor label of this sample is uncertain. The sample was whole blood, taken at baseline. The chain uses TRBV7-3 and TRBJ2-1, with TRBD2 matching 10 bases. The CDR3 sequence is CASRFSGGISYNEQFF. The CDR3 bases are TGTGCCAGCAGGTTTAGCGGGGGGATATCCTACAATGAGCAGTTCTTC.